The next 7 T cell receptor beta chains were all read from a single sample in a study of T cells after posttransplantation cyclophosphamide (dated by TCRdb to 2016 to 2018). Library prep was done by the immunoSEQ multiplex PCR assay. TCRdb retrieved this table from immuneACCESS and kept in-frame rearrangements only. Not all clones are present; in checked studies, unresolved V genes account for under half, and no reason is known for the remainder. The sample has about 19,000 clones on record, over 95% of them singletons. The biggest ten clones account for approximately 0.16% of the sample. Viable CD3+CD4+ or CD3+CD8+ cells that were CCR7+CD45RA+CD45RO-CD95-CD27+CD28+ were classified as naive T cells. The source material was naive CD4+ T cells sorted from PBMCs. The receptors derive from a man aged 35-49 years in good health, CMV-negative, and a related stem cell transplant donor.

The genes are TRBV6-1 and TRBJ2-7, with 7 bases lining up with TRBD1. Germline V lookup: CDR1 MNHNS, CDR2 SASEGT. The CDR3 runs to 16 residues. J gave up 7 bases and V 0 bases, and 12 bases lay outside the gene matches. The CDR3: CASSEAWQGVLGEQYF. The CDR3 region has the DNA TGTGCCAGCAGTGAAGCATGGCAGGGGGTTCTAGGGGAGCAGTACTTC.

The chain links TRBV15 to TRBJ1-2; D might be TRBD1 (5 bases). V was trimmed by 2 bases and J by 2 bases, leaving 12 bases between them. CDR3 size: 15 residues. CDR1 LNHNV and CDR2 YYDKDF come from the germline V gene (reference sequence). CDR3 in DNA: TGTGCCACCAGCAGATATGGCTCAGGGAACTATGGCTACACCTTC. Amino acid sequence: CATSRYGSGNYGYTF.

The V call is TRBV7-9, the J call TRBJ2-7; TRBD1 aligns across 10 bases. V lost 5 bases, J lost 1 base, and 5 bases stayed unmatched. CDR3 size: 15 residues. The germline gives CDR1 SEHNR, CDR2 FQNEAQ (reference sequence). The chain's CDR3 is CASSPGQGYSYEQYF. The CDR3 bases are TGTGCCAGCAGCCCGGGACAGGGGTATTCCTACGAGCAGTACTTC.

The V and J genes are TRBV5-1 and TRBJ1-2; D is perhaps TRBD1 (6 bases). The CDR3 contains 15 residues. The germline CDR1 and CDR2 sequences are SGHRS and YFSETQ. Trimming shortened V by 0 bases and J by 8 bases, and 17 bases separated the two germline ends. CDR3 nucleotide sequence: TGCGCCAGCAGCTTGGCCGGGGGGCAGACAGAGGGCTACACCTTC. Protein: CASSLAGGQTEGYTF.

The chain couples TRBV5-1 to TRBJ2-5; D perhaps matches TRBD2 (6 bases). The germline V gene has CDR1 SGHRS and CDR2 YFSETQ. The V and J ends lost 6 bases and 4 bases respectively, with 19 bases between them. The CDR3 contains 15 residues. The CDR3 spells CASNLGGMSRETQYF. The CDR3 DNA reads as TGCGCCAGCAACCTGGGGGGAATGTCAAGAGAGACCCAGTACTTC.

This chain joins TRBV5-1 and TRBJ1-2, with TRBD1 matching 10 bases. From germline, CDR1 is SGHRS and CDR2 YFSETQ. This CDR3 is built from 14 residues. J was trimmed by 6 bases and V by 3 bases; bases with no gene match: 5. The CDR3 spells CASSSGQGQHGYTF. The CDR3 region has the DNA TGCGCCAGCAGCTCGGGACAGGGGCAACATGGCTACACCTTC.

The rearrangement joins TRBV5-6 to TRBJ2-5; D unresolved. The J call is in doubt because the DNA end fits TRBJ2-7 better. Per the germline V gene, CDR1 is SGHDT and CDR2 is YYEEEE. CDR3 length: 11 amino acids. The DNA for the CDR3 is TGTGCCAGCAGCTTGGGGTACGAGCAGTACTTC. It yields the protein CASSLGYEQYF.